This TCR beta chain was identified in a study of blood T cell repertoires in COVID-19. Study context: Sources were T cells, B-cell-depleted T cells, or PBMCs; the material itself was cDNA or gDNA.

Clones were read by immunoSEQ multiplex PCR, and TCRdb kept only the in-frame ones, dropping some. The repertoire holds about 93,000 clones, with under 90% as singletons. The CDR3 spans 15 residues. Germline V gives CDR1 KGHSH, CDR2 LQKENI. Trimming took 11 bases from V and 3 from J; bases not matched to a gene: 11. During active infection, Seattle patients enrolled and were then monitored through disease. Material: peripheral blood. The V call is TRBV18, the J call TRBJ2-2; 8 bases map to TRBD1. The receptor's source is a man in his sixties with COVID-19, enrolled during active disease. The CDR3 DNA reads as TGTGCCTCTTCGGTACAGGGGGTGGACACCGGGGAGCTGTTTTTT. It encodes CASSVQGVDTGELFF.